The 15 T cell receptor beta chains below come from one sample, sequenced in a study of OX40 agonist ivuxolimab in advanced cancers. Produced via immunoSEQ multiplex PCR; TCRdb's table is partial and in-frame only. This table holds about 90,000 clones, under 95% found once. Here the sequenced sample was CD4+ or CD8+ T cells sorted from blood, taken in a trial of the OX40 agonist ivuxolimab. The receptors derive from an adult with an advanced solid tumor such as melanoma, head and neck, liver or kidney cancer.

The chain joins TRBV5-1 to TRBJ2-2; D is perhaps TRBD2 (5 bases). This CDR3 comprises 16 residues. Looked up from germline, CDR1 is SGHRS and CDR2 is YFSETQ. Trimming took off 4 bases at V and 6 bases at J, with 19 bases between the two ends. DNA of the CDR3: TGCGCCAGCAGCACAGCCCCTGGGCTAGCCCCCGGGGAGCTGTTTTTT. It is translated as CASSTAPGLAPGELFF. The whole variable domain, filled in from reference TRBV5-1 and TRBJ2-2, reads KAGVTQTPRYLIKTRGQQVTLSCSPISGHRSVSWYQQTPGQGLQFLFEYFSETQRNKGNFPGRFSGRQFSNSRSEMNVSTLELGDSALYLCASSTAPGLAPGELFFGEGSRLTVL.

This chain connects TRBV28 to TRBJ1-1; unclear D gene. The germline gives CDR1 MDHEN, CDR2 SYDVKM. The V end was cut by 7 bases, the J end by 10 bases, with 16 bases between. The CDR3 has 12 amino acids. CDR3 protein: CASTDHGSGAFF. The CDR3 DNA reads as TGTGCCAGCACCGACCATGGAAGCGGAGCTTTCTTT.

The V and J genes are TRBV5-6 and TRBJ2-7; D possibly corresponds to TRBD2 (5 bases). Per germline, CDR1 SGHDT and CDR2 YYEEEE. This CDR3 is built from 13 residues. V lost 2 bases and J lost 0, with 6 bases in between. CDR3 coding DNA: TGTGCCAGCAGCTTAACTAGCTCCTACGAGCAGTACTTC. It yields the protein CASSLTSSYEQYF.

The J gene is TRBJ1-2, the V gene TRBV7-2; D is undetermined. The germline gives CDR1 SGHTA, CDR2 FQGNSA. V lost 4 bases and J lost 4, with 19 bases in between. This CDR3 comprises 16 residues. DNA of the CDR3: TGTGCCAGCAGCTCATATACCCCGTCCCTAACCTATGGCTACACCTTC. It codes for CASSSYTPSLTYGYTF.

The rearrangement links TRBV28 to TRBJ2-7; D is uncertain. V was clipped by 4 bases and J by 3 bases, with 13 bases between them. This CDR3 is built from 14 residues. Germline V gives CDR1 MDHEN, CDR2 SYDVKM. The CDR3 nucleotides are TGTGCCAGCAGTTCTGACCCCGTAAGCTACGAGCAGTACTTC. Translating it yields CASSSDPVSYEQYF.

This clone was observed once. The chain recombines TRBV5-4 with TRBJ2-7; D may be TRBD1 or TRBD2 (7 bases each). The V end was cut by 0 bases, the J end by 0 bases, with 13 bases between. The CDR3 is 16 residues long. Germline V gene data show CDR1 as SGHNT and CDR2 as YYREEE (reference sequence). The CDR3 DNA sequence: TGTGCCAGCAGCTTGGGGGGGGGACAGAGCTCCTACGAGCAGTACTTC. It specifies CASSLGGGQSSYEQYF.

This clone showed up just once. This chain uses TRBV2 with TRBJ2-1; TRBD1 matches at 7 bases. V shed 5 bases and J 2 bases; nucleotides not matched to a gene: 3. This CDR3 region has 14 residues. Germline V lookup: CDR1 SNHLY, CDR2 FYNNEI. This CDR3 reads CASSPQGAYNEQFF. Here the CDR3 DNA reads TGTGCCAGCAGTCCTCAGGGGGCCTACAATGAGCAGTTCTTC.

The V and J genes are TRBV5-1 and TRBJ2-1, with 7 bases matching TRBD1. After removal of 0 bases from V and 9 bases from J, the junction contained 6 bases not matched to a gene. CDR3 length: 14 residues. Per germline, CDR1 SGHRS and CDR2 YFSETQ. CDR3 nucleotide sequence: TGCGCCAGCAGCTTGGGACAGGGAATGAGTGAGCAGTTCTTC. Protein sequence: CASSLGQGMSEQFF.

The rearrangement joins TRBV2 to TRBJ2-7, with TRBD2 as a possible D gene (7 bases). The germline CDR1 and CDR2 sequences are SNHLY and FYNNEI. This CDR3 is built from 16 residues. With 5 bases removed from V and 7 bases from J, the gap between germline ends came to 24 bases. The CDR3 DNA reads as TGTGCCAGCAGTCTGTACGGGGCGGGGGCCCAGGGGGAGCAGTACTTC. This encodes CASSLYGAGAQGEQYF.

This clone was observed once. This chain uses TRBV18 with TRBJ2-7, with 9 bases identical to TRBD1. The germline CDR1 and CDR2 sequences are KGHSH and LQKENI. Germline trimming cut 0 bases from V and 4 bases from J; bases unmatched to any gene: 7. CDR3 length: 16 residues. The CDR3 is CASSPPVGQGPYEQYF. CDR3 sequence (DNA): TGTGCCAGCTCACCACCCGTGGGACAGGGACCTTACGAGCAGTACTTC.

The V and J genes are TRBV30 and TRBJ2-2; 10 nucleotides match TRBD1. Losses at the gene ends were 2 bases for V and 9 bases for J; bases not matched to a gene: 27. The CDR3 has 21 residues. Looked up from germline, CDR1 is GTSNPN and CDR2 is SVGIG (reference sequence). The CDR3 sequence is CAWSNPGPGQGKIYRLRELFF. In DNA form, the CDR3 reads TGTGCCTGGAGTAATCCTGGTCCGGGACAGGGGAAAATATATCGTCTCCGGGAGCTGTTTTTT.

The rearrangement uses TRBV9 and TRBJ2-3, with 12 bases that match TRBD1. The J segment lost 4 bases and the V segment lost 1 base, leaving 7 bases of the junction unmatched. This CDR3 is 17 amino acids long. Per the germline V gene, CDR1 is SGDLS and CDR2 is YYNGEE. CDR3 protein: CASSVLSGTGGPDTQYF. The CDR3 coding sequence is TGTGCCAGCAGCGTATTGTCGGGGACAGGGGGCCCAGATACGCAGTATTTT.

This chain joins TRBV6-5 and TRBJ2-1; D remains ambiguous. Germline V CDR1 and CDR2: MNHEY, SVGAGI. This CDR3 has 15 amino acids. Trimming removed 5 bases from V and 4 bases from J, with 15 bases in between. DNA of the CDR3: TGTGCCAGCAGTCCCGGGTCCTCATTATACAATGAGCAGTTCTTC. This sequence encodes CASSPGSSLYNEQFF.

This clone was seen a handful of times. V gene TRBV5-1 combines with J gene TRBJ2-7, with 7 bases that match TRBD2. J gave up 1 base and V 2 bases, and 3 bases lay outside the gene matches. The V gene's germline CDR1 is SGHRS and CDR2 YFSETQ. The CDR3 contains 14 residues. For the CDR3, the DNA is TGCGCCAGCAGCTTCGGACTAGAGTCCTACGAGCAGTACTTC. Its translation is CASSFGLESYEQYF.

V is TRBV28 and J is TRBJ2-7; D unclear. V gave up 6 bases and J gave up 3 bases, with 9 bases separating them. Per germline, CDR1 MDHEN and CDR2 SYDVKM. This CDR3 region has 12 residues. Written as DNA, the CDR3 is TGTGCCAGCAGGGCAGGAATCTACGAGCAGTACTTC. The encoded protein is CASRAGIYEQYF.